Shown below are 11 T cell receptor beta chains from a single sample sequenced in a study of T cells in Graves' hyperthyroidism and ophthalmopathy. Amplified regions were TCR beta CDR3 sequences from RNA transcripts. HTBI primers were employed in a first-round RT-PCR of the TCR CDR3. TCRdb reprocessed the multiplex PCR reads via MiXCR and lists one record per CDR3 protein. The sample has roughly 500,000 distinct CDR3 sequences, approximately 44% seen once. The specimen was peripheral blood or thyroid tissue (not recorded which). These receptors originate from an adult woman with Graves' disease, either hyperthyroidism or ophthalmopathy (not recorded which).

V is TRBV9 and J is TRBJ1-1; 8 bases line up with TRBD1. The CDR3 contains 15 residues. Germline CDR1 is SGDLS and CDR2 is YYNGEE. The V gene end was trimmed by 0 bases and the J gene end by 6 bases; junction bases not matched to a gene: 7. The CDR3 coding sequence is TGTGCCAGCAGCGTAGCGCAGGGGGCAAGTGCTGAAGCTTTCTTT. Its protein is CASSVAQGASAEAFF. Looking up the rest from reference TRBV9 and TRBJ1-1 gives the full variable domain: DSGVTQTPKHLITATGQRVTLRCSPRSGDLSVYWYQQSLDQGLQFLIQYYNGEERAKGNILERFSAQQFPDLHSELNLSSLELGDSALYFCASSVAQGASAEAFFGQGTRLTVV.

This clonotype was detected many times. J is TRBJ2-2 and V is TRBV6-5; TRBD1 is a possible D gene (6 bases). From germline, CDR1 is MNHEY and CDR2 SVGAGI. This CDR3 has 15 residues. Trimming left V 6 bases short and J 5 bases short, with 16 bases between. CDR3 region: CASSQTGSTTGELFF. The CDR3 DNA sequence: TGTGCCAGCAGCCAGACAGGCTCGACTACCGGGGAGCTGTTTTTT.

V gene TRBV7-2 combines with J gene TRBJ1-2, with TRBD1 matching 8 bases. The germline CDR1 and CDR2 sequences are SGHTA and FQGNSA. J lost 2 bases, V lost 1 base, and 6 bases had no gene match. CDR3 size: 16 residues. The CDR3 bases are TGTGCCAGCAGCTTAGTGGCGAGGACAGGGAACTATGGCTACACCTTC. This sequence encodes CASSLVARTGNYGYTF.

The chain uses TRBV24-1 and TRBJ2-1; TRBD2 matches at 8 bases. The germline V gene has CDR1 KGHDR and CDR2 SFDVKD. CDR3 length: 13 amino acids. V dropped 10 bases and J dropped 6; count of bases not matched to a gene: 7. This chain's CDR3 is CATKPGTSNEQFF. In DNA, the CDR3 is TGTGCCACTAAACCCGGGACTAGCAATGAGCAGTTCTTC.

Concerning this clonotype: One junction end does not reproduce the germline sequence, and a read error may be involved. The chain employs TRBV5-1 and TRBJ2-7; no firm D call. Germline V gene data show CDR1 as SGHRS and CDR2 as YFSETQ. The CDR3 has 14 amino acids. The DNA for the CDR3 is TGTGCCAGCAGCTTGGTGTTTTCAGTGGGCGAGCAGTACTTC. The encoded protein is CASSLVFSVGEQYF.

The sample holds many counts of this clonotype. The CDR3 coding sequence is TGTGCCAGCAGCACCCTAACAGGGTCCGGTGAAAAACTGTTTTTT. It specifies CASSTLTGSGEKLFF. V usage is TRBV5-6 and J usage is TRBJ1-4; D is perhaps TRBD1 (6 bases). Germline CDR1 reads SGHDT; CDR2 reads YYEEEE. V was shortened by 4 bases and J by 7 bases, with 17 bases between the two germline ends. The CDR3 spans 15 residues.

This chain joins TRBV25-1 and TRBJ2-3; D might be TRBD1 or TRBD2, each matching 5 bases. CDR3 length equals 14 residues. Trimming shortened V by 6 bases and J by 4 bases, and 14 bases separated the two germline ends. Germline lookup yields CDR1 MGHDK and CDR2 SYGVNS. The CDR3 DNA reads TGTGCCAGCAGGGCAGTGGGGGACCCAGATACGCAGTATTTT. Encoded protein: CASRAVGDPDTQYF. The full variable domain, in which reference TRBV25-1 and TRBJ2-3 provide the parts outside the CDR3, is EADIYQTPRYLVIGTGKKITLECSQTMGHDKMYWYQQDPGMELHLIHYSYGVNSTEKGDLSSESTVSRIRTEHFPLTLESARPSHTSQYLCASRAVGDPDTQYFGPGTRLTVL.

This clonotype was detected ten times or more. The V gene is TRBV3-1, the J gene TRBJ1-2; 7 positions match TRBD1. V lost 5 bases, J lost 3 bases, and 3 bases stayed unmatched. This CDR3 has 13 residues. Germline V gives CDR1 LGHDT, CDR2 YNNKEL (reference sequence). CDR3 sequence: CASSGDSDYGYTF. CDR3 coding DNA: TGTGCCAGCAGCGGGGACAGCGACTATGGCTACACCTTC.

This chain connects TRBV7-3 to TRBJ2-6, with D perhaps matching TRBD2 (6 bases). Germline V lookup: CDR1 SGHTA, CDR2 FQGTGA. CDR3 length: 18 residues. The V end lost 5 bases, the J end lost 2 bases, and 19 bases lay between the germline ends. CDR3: CASSPGGDWGAGANVLTF. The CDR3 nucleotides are TGTGCCAGCAGCCCCGGAGGGGATTGGGGGGCTGGGGCCAACGTCCTGACTTTC.

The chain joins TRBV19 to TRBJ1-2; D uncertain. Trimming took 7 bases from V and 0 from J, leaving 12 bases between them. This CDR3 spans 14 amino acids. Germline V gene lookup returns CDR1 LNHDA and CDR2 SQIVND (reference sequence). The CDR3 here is CASIGGNPNYGYTF. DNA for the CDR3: TGTGCCAGTATCGGAGGCAACCCTAACTATGGCTACACCTTC.

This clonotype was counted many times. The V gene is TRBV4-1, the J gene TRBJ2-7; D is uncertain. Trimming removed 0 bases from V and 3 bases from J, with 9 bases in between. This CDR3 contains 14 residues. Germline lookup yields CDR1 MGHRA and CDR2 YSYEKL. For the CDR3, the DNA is TGCGCCAGCAGCCAAGAAACTGAAAGCTACGAGCAGTACTTC. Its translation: CASSQETESYEQYF.